The clone carrying this TCR beta chain was observed a handful of times. Trimming took 1 base from V and 12 from J, leaving 12 bases between them. This CDR3 is built from 13 residues. Looked up from germline, CDR1 is SGHDN and CDR2 is FVKESK. In the original processing: Amplification from reference gene primers served as the basis for estimated nucleated cell counts. This table comes from immunoSEQ multiplex PCR, and its TCRdb copy is limited to in-frame clones, with some not included. V, J and clone size are those of that table, while D and trimming were read from the DNA. There are about 53,000 clones in the sample; approximately 90% occur only once, and less than 4% lies in the top ten. The sample comes from a study of blood T cell repertoires in COVID-19. Turning to the study itself: The study drew acute and convalescent COVID-19 samples from the United States, Italy and Spain. Nucleic acid was either cDNA or gDNA, and it came from T cells, B-cell-depleted T cells, or PBMCs.

This chain links TRBV14 with TRBJ1-4; D is possibly TRBD1 (5 bases). The TCR sequence derives from a man between 50 and 59 years old with acute or convalescent COVID-19. Sequenced material: peripheral blood. The CDR3: CASSQVYRTELFF. CDR3 coding DNA: TGTGCCAGCAGCCAAGTGTACAGGACGGAACTGTTTTTT.